Below are 18 T cell receptor beta chains sequenced from a single sample in a study of blood T cell repertoires in COVID-19. TCRdb's copy holds only in-frame clones and misses some; the assay was immunoSEQ multiplex PCR. Seen here are fewer than 130,000 clones, approximately 85% observed once, and the top ten hold 15% to 20%. The sample was peripheral blood. The source of these receptors is a woman aged 55-69 years with acute or convalescent COVID-19.

This rearrangement joins TRBV27 to TRBJ1-1; the D gene is possibly TRBD1 (6 bases). Germline CDR1 MNHEY, CDR2 SMNVEV (reference sequence). This CDR3 is built from 14 residues. Trimming removed 6 bases at V and 0 bases at J, with 11 bases between. The CDR3 DNA sequence: TGTGCCAGCAGCCTATCAGGGGTGAACACTGAAGCTTTCTTT. Its translation: CASSLSGVNTEAFF.

The V and J genes are TRBV27 and TRBJ2-7, with D perhaps TRBD1 (6 bases). Looked up from germline, CDR1 is MNHEY and CDR2 is SMNVEV (reference sequence). V was cut by 6 bases and J by 6 bases, with 12 bases left in between. CDR3 length: 12 residues. The CDR3 DNA sequence: TGTGCCAGCAGACCCAACAGGGCCGAGCAGTACTTC. Its translation: CASRPNRAEQYF.

V and J are TRBV12-5 and TRBJ2-3; possibly TRBD2 for D (5 bases). Germline V gives CDR1 LGHNT, CDR2 FRNRAP. The length of the CDR3 is 13 residues. The ends were cut back, 11 bases at V and 0 bases at J, with 12 bases in the middle. The CDR3, as DNA: TGTGCTTCCAGCGGTAGTAGCACAGATACGCAGTATTTT. Amino acids: CASSGSSTDTQYF.

The rearrangement links TRBV7-8 to TRBJ1-4, with D possibly TRBD1 on 6 matching bases. Germline CDR1 and CDR2: SGHVS and FQNEAQ. The CDR3 runs to 12 residues. The V end was cut by 4 bases, the J end by 6 bases, with 6 bases between. The CDR3 sequence: CASSSGDEKLFF. The CDR3 coding sequence is TGTGCCAGCAGCTCAGGGGATGAAAAACTGTTTTTT.

The genes are TRBV6-2 or TRBV6-3 and TRBJ2-3; no firm D call. The CDR3 has 13 amino acids. V was clipped by 5 bases and J by 2 bases, with 8 bases between them. Germline V gene lookup returns CDR1 MNHEY and CDR2 SVGEGT. The CDR3 DNA reads TGTGCCAGCAGTCACAGCACCACAGATACGCAGTATTTT. Translating it yields CASSHSTTDTQYF.

The V call is TRBV11-2, the J call TRBJ1-2, with no clear D. Germline V gene data show CDR1 as SGHAT and CDR2 as FQNNGV. The CDR3 has 12 amino acids. With 5 bases removed from V and 6 bases from J, the gap between germline ends came to 10 bases. CDR3 bases: TGTGCCAGCAGCCGGGAAACCCATGGCTACACCTTC. It encodes CASSRETHGYTF.

This chain joins TRBV11-3 and TRBJ1-1, with D possibly matching TRBD1 (5 bases). Looked up from germline, CDR1 is SGHNT and CDR2 is YENEEA. The CDR3 length is 15 residues. V lost 4 bases, J lost 3 bases, and 15 bases lay in between. CDR3: CASSSGLRFDTEAFF. CDR3 DNA: TGTGCCAGCAGCTCGGGACTTCGGTTCGACACTGAAGCTTTCTTT.

This chain joins TRBV24-1 and TRBJ2-2, with a tentative D call TRBD1 (6 bases). The CDR3 sequence is 16 residues long. The germline CDR1 and CDR2 sequences are KGHDR and SFDVKD. Trimming removed 2 bases at V and 4 bases at J, with 13 bases between. Here the CDR3 reads CATSDSGTQATGELFF. The CDR3 DNA reads TGTGCCACCAGTGATTCCGGGACACAGGCCACCGGGGAGCTGTTTTTT.

The CDR3 DNA is TGTGCCAGCAGTCCAACTAGCGGGGGGGGCACCGGGGAGCTGTTTTTT. Translation gives CASSPTSGGGTGELFF. The chain carries TRBV9 and TRBJ2-2; TRBD2 agrees at 13 bases. Unmatched junction bases numbered 5, after V lost 5 bases and J lost 4 bases. Germline V CDR1 and CDR2: SGDLS, YYNGEE. This CDR3 is built from 16 residues.

The count of this clone is one. The rearrangement links TRBV5-6 to TRBJ1-1; unclear D gene. The V gene's germline CDR1 is SGHDT and CDR2 YYEEEE. Trimming stripped 2 bases from V and 5 bases from J, with 10 bases between. This CDR3 contains 13 residues. CDR3 protein: CASSFELRTEAFF. CDR3 bases: TGTGCCAGCAGCTTTGAACTACGGACTGAAGCTTTCTTT. The entire variable domain, with the rest obtained from reference TRBV5-6 and TRBJ1-1, is as follows: DAGVTQSPTHLIKTRGQQVTLRCSPKSGHDTVSWYQQALGQGPQFIFQYYEEEERQRGNFPDRFSGHQFPNYSSELNVNALLLGDSALYLCASSFELRTEAFFGQGTRLTVV.

The rearrangement links TRBV6-5 to TRBJ1-5, with 10 bases that match TRBD1. This CDR3 has 16 residues. Trimming took 4 bases from V and 1 from J; bases not matched to a gene: 4. CDR1 MNHEY and CDR2 SVGAGI come from the germline V gene. CDR3 DNA: TGTGCCAGCAGTTTACGGGGACAGGGGAGCAATCAGCCCCAGCATTTT. This sequence encodes CASSLRGQGSNQPQHF.

The chain employs TRBV4-3 and TRBJ1-1, with unresolved D. The CDR3 runs to 16 residues. CDR1 and CDR2 from the germline V gene are LGHNA and YSLEER. Trimming stripped 4 bases from V and 5 bases from J, with 20 bases between. As DNA, the CDR3 is TGCGCCAGCAGCCCCACACTTAATTCGGGTCAGACTGAAGCTTTCTTT. Translated, it gives CASSPTLNSGQTEAFF.

The CDR3 DNA follows: TGTGCCAGCAGCCTACAGGGGTGGACTGAAGCTTTCTTT. Translated, it gives CASSLQGWTEAFF. The rearrangement uses TRBV14 and TRBJ1-1; the match to TRBD1 covers 7 bases. The V and J ends lost 4 bases and 5 bases, in that order; junction bases with no gene match: 4. CDR1 is SGHDN, CDR2 FVKESK, per germline. CDR3 length equals 13 residues.

The chain combines TRBV4-2 with TRBJ2-3; TRBD1 might be the D (9 bases). Trimming shortened V by 1 base and J by 3 bases, and 17 bases separated the two germline ends. The CDR3 runs 17 residues. The germline V gene encodes CDR1 LGHNA and CDR2 YNFKEQ. The CDR3: CASSQARGGQGTDTQYF. DNA of the CDR3: TGTGCCAGCAGCCAAGCCCGGGGGGGACAGGGAACAGATACGCAGTATTTT.

This clone has a handful of counts. The genes are TRBV13 and TRBJ2-1, with 13 positions matching TRBD2. The ends lost 4 bases at V and 7 bases at J; junction bases unmatched: 7. In germline, CDR1 is PRHDT, CDR2 FYEKMQ (reference sequence). The CDR3 has 16 residues. This CDR3 is CASSSTSGGAGNEQFF. The CDR3 coding sequence is TGTGCCAGCAGCTCCACTAGCGGGGGGGCGGGTAATGAGCAGTTCTTC.

J is TRBJ2-7 and V is TRBV7-9; 9 nucleotides agree with TRBD1. The CDR3 runs 14 residues. The germline CDR1 and CDR2 sequences are SEHNR and FQNEAQ (reference sequence). Trimming removed 1 base from V and 5 bases from J; junction bases left unmatched: 3. The CDR3 DNA follows: TGTGCCAGCAGCTTAGACAGGGGGCGCGACGAGCAGTACTTC. This sequence encodes CASSLDRGRDEQYF.

The genes are TRBV2 and TRBJ1-5; D possibly corresponds to TRBD1 (5 bases). The length of the CDR3 is 12 residues. Trimming took off 7 bases at V and 5 bases at J, with 9 bases between the two ends. The germline V gene has CDR1 SNHLY and CDR2 FYNNEI. CDR3 nucleotide sequence: TGTGCCAGCAAAGAAGGGGATCAGCCCCAGCATTTT. Translation: CASKEGDQPQHF. Complete variable domain (other parts from reference TRBV2 and TRBJ1-5): EPEVTQTPSHQVTQMGQEVILRCVPISNHLYFYWYRQILGQKVEFLVSFYNNEISEKSEIFDDQFSVERPDGSNFTLKIRSTKLEDSAMYFCASKEGDQPQHFGDGTRLSIL.

This clone occurred a few times. The genes are TRBV10-3 and TRBJ1-5, with 9 nucleotides matching TRBD1. The CDR3 consists of 13 residues. Germline V gene sequence: CDR1 ENHRY, CDR2 SYGVKD. Germline trimming cut 8 bases from V and 7 bases from J; bases unmatched to any gene: 6. The CDR3 loop reads CAIRDRDGQPQHF. The CDR3, as DNA: TGTGCCATCCGGGACAGGGATGGCCAGCCCCAGCATTTT.